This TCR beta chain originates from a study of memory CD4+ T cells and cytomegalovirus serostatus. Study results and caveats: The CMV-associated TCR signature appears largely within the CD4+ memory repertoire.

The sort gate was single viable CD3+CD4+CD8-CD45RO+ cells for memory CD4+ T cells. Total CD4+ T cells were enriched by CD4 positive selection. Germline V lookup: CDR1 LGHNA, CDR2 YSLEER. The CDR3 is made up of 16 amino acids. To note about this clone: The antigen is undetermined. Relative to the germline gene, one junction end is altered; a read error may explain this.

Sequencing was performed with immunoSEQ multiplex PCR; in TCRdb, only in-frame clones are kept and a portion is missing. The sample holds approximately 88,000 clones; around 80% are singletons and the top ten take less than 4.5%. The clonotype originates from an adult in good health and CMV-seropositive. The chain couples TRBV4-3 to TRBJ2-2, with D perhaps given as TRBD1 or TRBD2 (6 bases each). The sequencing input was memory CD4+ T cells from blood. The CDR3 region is CASSLSWGARTEELFF. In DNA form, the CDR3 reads TGCGCCAGCAGCCTTTCTTGGGGGGCAAGGACCGAGGAGCTGTTTTTT.